These 29 T cell receptor beta chains originate from one sample sequenced in a study of T cells after yellow fever vaccination. TCRdb ran MiXCR on the 5' RACE reads and lists one entry per CDR3 protein. The sample has 400,000 or so distinct CDR3 sequences, 9.5% to 13% seen once. The starting material was PBMCs, obtained on the day of the first yellow fever vaccination. The receptor set was obtained from a man between 18 and 29 years old who received the YFV17D yellow fever vaccine.

The J gene is TRBJ2-1, the V gene TRBV20-1, with TRBD2 matching over 13 bases. This CDR3 has 13 amino acids. Germline CDR1 and CDR2: DFQATT and SNEGSKA (reference sequence). The ends lost 6 bases at V and 12 bases at J; junction bases unmatched: 8. Here the CDR3 reads CSAQGLAGSWQFF. The DNA of the CDR3 is TGCAGTGCCCAGGGACTAGCGGGGTCTTGGCAGTTCTTC.

This clonotype was detected many times. The chain uses TRBV7-2 and TRBJ2-3; 12 bases fit TRBD2. This CDR3 spans 16 amino acids. V was clipped by 5 bases and J by 2 bases; unmatched bases: 5. Germline V gives CDR1 SGHTA, CDR2 FQGNSA. As DNA, the CDR3 is TGTGCCAGCAGCCCAGGACTAGCGGGGTTCACAGATACGCAGTATTTT. Protein: CASSPGLAGFTDTQYF.

V is TRBV7-9 and J is TRBJ2-4; tentatively, D is TRBD1 (5 bases). Trimming stripped 1 base from V and 0 bases from J, with 7 bases between. Germline values: CDR1 SEHNR, CDR2 FQNEAQ (reference sequence). The CDR3 extends over 15 amino acids. CDR3 in DNA: TGTGCCAGCAGCTTAGGACAGATAGCCAAAAACATTCAGTACTTC. It codes for CASSLGQIAKNIQYF.

This clonotype was found a few times. The chain recombines TRBV9 with TRBJ2-3; D possibly corresponds to TRBD2 (6 bases). Trimming took 4 bases from V and 4 from J, leaving 16 bases between them. CDR3 length: 15 residues. CDR1 and CDR2 from the germline V gene are SGDLS and YYNGEE. CDR3 DNA: TGTGCCAGCAGCTCCCATTCGGGGGTCTCAGATACGCAGTATTTT. This gives the protein CASSSHSGVSDTQYF. The full variable domain, in which reference TRBV9 and TRBJ2-3 provide the parts outside the CDR3, is DSGVTQTPKHLITATGQRVTLRCSPRSGDLSVYWYQQSLDQGLQFLIQYYNGEERAKGNILERFSAQQFPDLHSELNLSSLELGDSALYFCASSSHSGVSDTQYFGPGTRLTVL.

This clonotype was found a few times. The rearrangement joins TRBV20-1 to TRBJ2-1; D is undetermined. V lost 3 bases to trimming and J lost 6 bases, with 3 bases between them. Germline CDR1 is DFQATT and CDR2 is SNEGSKA (reference sequence). The CDR3 contains 10 residues. For the CDR3, the DNA is TGCAGTGCTAGGTTCAATGAGCAGTTCTTC. Protein product: CSARFNEQFF.

This clonotype was counted between two and nine times. The chain has TRBV3-1 and TRBJ2-7; D gene uncertain. The CDR3 contains 14 residues. The V and J ends lost 0 bases and 0 bases respectively, with 6 bases between them. CDR1 LGHDT and CDR2 YNNKEL come from the germline V gene (reference sequence). The CDR3 region has the DNA TGTGCCAGCAGCCAAGAGGGTAGCTCCTACGAGCAGTACTTC. This translates into CASSQEGSSYEQYF.

The chain joins TRBV20-1 to TRBJ1-1, with unresolved D. The germline CDR1 and CDR2 sequences are DFQATT and SNEGSKA (reference sequence). The V end lost 2 bases, the J end lost 11 bases, and 18 bases lay between the germline ends. This CDR3 comprises 13 residues. This chain's CDR3 is CSARWPALIGAFF. In DNA form, the CDR3 reads TGCAGTGCTAGATGGCCAGCCTTGATTGGCGCTTTCTTT.

The chain is built from TRBV6-1 and TRBJ1-4; D uncertain. V dropped 6 bases and J dropped 4 bases, with 12 bases sitting between them. CDR3 length: 14 residues. Germline CDR1 is MNHNS and CDR2 is SASEGT. The CDR3 DNA is TGTGCCAGCAGCCCGGCGGATATTAATGAAAAACTGTTTTTT. This gives the protein CASSPADINEKLFF.

This clonotype was seen more than once but under ten times. The CDR3 sequence: CSARTGDEQYF. For the CDR3, the DNA is TGCAGTGCGCGGACAGGGGACGAGCAGTACTTC. The chain employs TRBV20-1 and TRBJ2-7; 9 bases align to TRBD1. Trimming at V came to 6 bases and at J to 5 bases, leaving 2 bases not matched to a gene. There are 11 residues in the CDR3. From germline, CDR1 is DFQATT and CDR2 SNEGSKA (reference sequence).

This clonotype turned up a few times. This rearrangement joins TRBV10-3 to TRBJ2-2, with a weak D call TRBD2 (6 bases). The CDR3 is 15 amino acids. The germline V gene has CDR1 ENHRY and CDR2 SYGVKD. Trimming stripped 1 base from V and 4 bases from J, with 10 bases between. The CDR3 region is CAISEWRGGTGELFF. CDR3 sequence (DNA): TGTGCCATCAGTGAGTGGAGGGGTGGCACCGGGGAGCTGTTTTTT.

The CDR3: CASRPGTGIQPQHF. CDR3 DNA: TGTGCCAGCAGGCCCGGGACAGGCATTCAGCCCCAGCATTTT. The rearrangement joins TRBV28 to TRBJ1-5; TRBD1 aligns across 8 bases. The CDR3 is 14 amino acids. Germline values: CDR1 MDHEN, CDR2 SYDVKM. V shed 6 bases, J shed 6 bases, and the junction held 7 bases outside the gene matches.

This clonotype has only a few counts. The chain links TRBV12-3 or TRBV12-4 to TRBJ2-1, with D tentatively TRBD2 (6 bases). CDR3 size: 12 residues. V was shortened by 6 bases and J by 8 bases, with 11 bases between the two germline ends. CDR3 coding DNA: TGTGCCAGCAGACTGACTAGTCATGAGCAGTTCTTC. This gives the protein CASRLTSHEQFF.

This clonotype has a handful of counts. The chain links TRBV6-2 or TRBV6-3 to TRBJ1-5; the match to TRBD1 covers 8 bases. V lost 7 bases to trimming and J lost 4 bases; unmatched junction nucleotides: 15. In germline, CDR1 is MNHEY, CDR2 SVGEGT. CDR3 length: 17 amino acids. This chain's CDR3 is CASTVVPRTGMNQPQHF. The DNA for the CDR3 is TGTGCCAGCACCGTCGTTCCCCGGACAGGGATGAATCAGCCCCAGCATTTT.

This clonotype was recorded a few times. The rearrangement joins TRBV6-2 or TRBV6-3 to TRBJ2-3, with D tentatively TRBD2 (5 bases). The CDR3 length is 14 residues. In germline, CDR1 is MNHEY, CDR2 SVGEGT. V dropped 8 bases and J dropped 6 bases, with 18 bases sitting between them. The CDR3 DNA reads TGTGCCAGCTCCCCCGTGGCCCGCGGGGATACGCAGTATTTT. Translated, it gives CASSPVARGDTQYF.

The genes are TRBV4-3 and TRBJ2-1; 8 bases match TRBD1. The CDR3 is made up of 16 amino acids. Germline V gene data show CDR1 as LGHNA and CDR2 as YSLEER. The junction had 8 bases not matched to a gene; V was cut back by 3 bases and J by 4 bases. The CDR3 loop reads CASSQGAGQVYNEQFF. In nucleotides, the CDR3 is TGCGCCAGCAGCCAGGGCGCGGGACAGGTATACAATGAGCAGTTCTTC.

This clonotype has only a few counts. The gene calls are TRBV4-3 and TRBJ2-5; D gene ambiguous. The germline V gene encodes CDR1 LGHNA and CDR2 YSLEER. The CDR3 is 16 residues long. Trimming pared 4 bases from V and 4 bases from J, leaving 19 bases between. The CDR3, as DNA: TGCGCCAGCAGCCCCTTTTTTGGAGTAGCCGGAGAGACCCAGTACTTC. It translates to CASSPFFGVAGETQYF.

In regard to this clonotype: With a much larger clone just one base away, this may be a read error. The conserved phenylalanine or tryptophan is not found at the CDR3 terminus, so this likely reflects a read error. V gene TRBV5-1 combines with J gene TRBJ2-6; the D is unclear. The V end lost 4 bases, the J end lost 0 bases, and 5 bases lay between the germline ends. Germline-derived CDR1 and CDR2 are SGHRS and YFSETQ. CDR3 length: 14 amino acids. The CDR3 DNA follows: TGCGCCAGCAGCGGAGACTCTGGGGCCAACGTCCTGACTCTC. This translates into CASSGDSGANVLTL.

This clonotype was counted ten times or more. The rearrangement uses TRBV27 and TRBJ2-2; D tentatively reads TRBD1 or TRBD2 (6 bases each). In germline, CDR1 is MNHEY, CDR2 SMNVEV (reference sequence). V was trimmed by 8 bases and J by 5 bases, leaving 30 bases between them. CDR3 length: 19 amino acids. The CDR3, as DNA: TGTGCCAGCGTCGTTGGGGGGTCCGGGGGCAAAAGGAGGACCGGGGAGCTGTTTTTT. Residues: CASVVGGSGGKRRTGELFF.

The genes are TRBV6-6 and TRBJ2-3; D is uncertain. The CDR3 has 13 residues. The ends were cut back, 7 bases at V and 1 base at J, with 9 bases in the middle. The germline CDR1 and CDR2 sequences are MNHNY and SVGAGI (reference sequence). Here the CDR3 DNA reads TGTGCCAGCATCCGGTATGGCACAGATACGCAGTATTTT. Translating gives CASIRYGTDTQYF.

The V gene is TRBV11-2, the J gene TRBJ2-1; 12 nucleotides agree with TRBD2. V lost 5 bases to trimming and J lost 3 bases; unmatched junction nucleotides: 5. The CDR3 is 16 residues long. Germline-derived CDR1 and CDR2 are SGHAT and FQNNGV. In DNA, the CDR3 is TGTGCCAGCAGCCTAGGACTAGCGGGAAACTACAATGAGCAGTTCTTC. This codes for CASSLGLAGNYNEQFF.

This clonotype was counted between two and nine times. This chain connects TRBV12-3 or TRBV12-4 to TRBJ1-1, with D uncertain. The CDR3 sequence is 15 residues long. The germline V and J ends were trimmed by 3 bases and 3 bases, with 14 bases remaining between them. The CDR3 bases are TGTGCCAGCAGTTTTTTGGGGTTTTCGGACACTGAAGCTTTCTTT. As protein: CASSFLGFSDTEAFF.

V usage is TRBV20-1 and J usage is TRBJ1-1; the D is unclear. This CDR3 spans 14 amino acids. CDR1 and CDR2 from the germline V gene are DFQATT and SNEGSKA (reference sequence). Trimming left V 0 bases short and J 3 bases short, with 11 bases between. CDR3 amino acids: CSARDPQRDTEAFF. Written as DNA, the CDR3 is TGCAGTGCTAGAGACCCTCAACGAGACACTGAAGCTTTCTTT.

The chain links TRBV27 to TRBJ2-5, with 12 bases matching TRBD2. CDR3 length: 17 residues. Per germline, CDR1 MNHEY and CDR2 SMNVEV (reference sequence). Germline trimming cut 5 bases from V and 1 base from J; bases unmatched to any gene: 8. The CDR3 nucleotides are TGTGCCAGCAGTCTCCTTACTAGCGGGGGGCCCCAAGAGACCCAGTACTTC. It encodes CASSLLTSGGPQETQYF.

The chain is built from TRBV4-3 and TRBJ2-7; 8 bases are a match to TRBD2. CDR3 length: 16 residues. Trimming cost V 0 bases and J 3 bases; bases outside gene matches: 7. Germline CDR1 reads LGHNA; CDR2 reads YSLEER. DNA for the CDR3: TGCGCCAGCAGCCAAGATTGGCGGGGGGCCCTCTACGAGCAGTACTTC. As protein: CASSQDWRGALYEQYF.

CDR3 nucleotides: TGTGCCAGCAGCTTTTCGAAACTCCCCCACATGAACACTGAAGCTTTCTTT. It yields the protein CASSFSKLPHMNTEAFF. The chain joins TRBV7-9 to TRBJ1-1; D unresolved. Per germline, CDR1 SEHNR and CDR2 FQNEAQ (reference sequence). The CDR3 sequence is 17 residues long. Trimming removed 3 bases from V and 0 bases from J, with 17 bases in between.

This clonotype was detected ten times or more. The chain is built from TRBV12-3 or TRBV12-4 and TRBJ2-3; D uncertain. The CDR3 totals 13 residues. Trimming removed 3 bases at V and 1 base at J, with 5 bases between. The CDR3 protein is CASSFEGTDTQYF. CDR3 DNA: TGTGCCAGCAGTTTCGAGGGCACAGATACGCAGTATTTT.

This clonotype came up many times. J is TRBJ2-1 and V is TRBV20-1, with unresolved D. The V end was cut by 0 bases, the J end by 6 bases, with 9 bases between. The germline gives CDR1 DFQATT, CDR2 SNEGSKA (reference sequence). This CDR3 contains 13 residues. CDR3 bases: TGCAGTGCTAGAGATCGAGGTAGCAATGAGCAGTTCTTC. Its protein product is CSARDRGSNEQFF.

The V and J genes are TRBV20-1 and TRBJ1-5, with TRBD1 matching 7 bases. The CDR3 contains 13 residues. Germline V gives CDR1 DFQATT, CDR2 SNEGSKA (reference sequence). The ends lost 5 bases at V and 7 bases at J; junction bases unmatched: 8. DNA for the CDR3: TGCAGTGCTGGACCGACAGGGATACAGCCCCAGCATTTT. Its protein product is CSAGPTGIQPQHF.

This clonotype was recorded a few times. The chain employs TRBV6-1 and TRBJ2-1; D not certain. V lost 7 bases, J lost 3 bases, and 19 bases lay in between. CDR3 size: 16 residues. Germline V gene lookup returns CDR1 MNHNS and CDR2 SASEGT. The CDR3 coding sequence is TGTGCCAGCACCTCCGAGGTCTACCCAGACTACAATGAGCAGTTCTTC. Translating gives CASTSEVYPDYNEQFF.